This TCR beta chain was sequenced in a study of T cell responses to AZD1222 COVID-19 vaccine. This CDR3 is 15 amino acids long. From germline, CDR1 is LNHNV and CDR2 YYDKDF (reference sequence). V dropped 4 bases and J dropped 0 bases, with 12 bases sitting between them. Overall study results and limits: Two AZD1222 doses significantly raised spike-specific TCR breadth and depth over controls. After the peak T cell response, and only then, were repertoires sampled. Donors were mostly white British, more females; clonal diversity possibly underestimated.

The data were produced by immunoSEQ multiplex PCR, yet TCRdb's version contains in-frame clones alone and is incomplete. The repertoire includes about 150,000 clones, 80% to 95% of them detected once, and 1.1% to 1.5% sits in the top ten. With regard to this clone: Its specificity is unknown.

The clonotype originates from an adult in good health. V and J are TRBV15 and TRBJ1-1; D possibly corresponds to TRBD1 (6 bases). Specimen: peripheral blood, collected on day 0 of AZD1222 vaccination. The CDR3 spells CATSKGGQLNTEAFF. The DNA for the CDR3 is TGTGCCACCAGCAAGGGGGGACAATTGAACACTGAAGCTTTCTTT.